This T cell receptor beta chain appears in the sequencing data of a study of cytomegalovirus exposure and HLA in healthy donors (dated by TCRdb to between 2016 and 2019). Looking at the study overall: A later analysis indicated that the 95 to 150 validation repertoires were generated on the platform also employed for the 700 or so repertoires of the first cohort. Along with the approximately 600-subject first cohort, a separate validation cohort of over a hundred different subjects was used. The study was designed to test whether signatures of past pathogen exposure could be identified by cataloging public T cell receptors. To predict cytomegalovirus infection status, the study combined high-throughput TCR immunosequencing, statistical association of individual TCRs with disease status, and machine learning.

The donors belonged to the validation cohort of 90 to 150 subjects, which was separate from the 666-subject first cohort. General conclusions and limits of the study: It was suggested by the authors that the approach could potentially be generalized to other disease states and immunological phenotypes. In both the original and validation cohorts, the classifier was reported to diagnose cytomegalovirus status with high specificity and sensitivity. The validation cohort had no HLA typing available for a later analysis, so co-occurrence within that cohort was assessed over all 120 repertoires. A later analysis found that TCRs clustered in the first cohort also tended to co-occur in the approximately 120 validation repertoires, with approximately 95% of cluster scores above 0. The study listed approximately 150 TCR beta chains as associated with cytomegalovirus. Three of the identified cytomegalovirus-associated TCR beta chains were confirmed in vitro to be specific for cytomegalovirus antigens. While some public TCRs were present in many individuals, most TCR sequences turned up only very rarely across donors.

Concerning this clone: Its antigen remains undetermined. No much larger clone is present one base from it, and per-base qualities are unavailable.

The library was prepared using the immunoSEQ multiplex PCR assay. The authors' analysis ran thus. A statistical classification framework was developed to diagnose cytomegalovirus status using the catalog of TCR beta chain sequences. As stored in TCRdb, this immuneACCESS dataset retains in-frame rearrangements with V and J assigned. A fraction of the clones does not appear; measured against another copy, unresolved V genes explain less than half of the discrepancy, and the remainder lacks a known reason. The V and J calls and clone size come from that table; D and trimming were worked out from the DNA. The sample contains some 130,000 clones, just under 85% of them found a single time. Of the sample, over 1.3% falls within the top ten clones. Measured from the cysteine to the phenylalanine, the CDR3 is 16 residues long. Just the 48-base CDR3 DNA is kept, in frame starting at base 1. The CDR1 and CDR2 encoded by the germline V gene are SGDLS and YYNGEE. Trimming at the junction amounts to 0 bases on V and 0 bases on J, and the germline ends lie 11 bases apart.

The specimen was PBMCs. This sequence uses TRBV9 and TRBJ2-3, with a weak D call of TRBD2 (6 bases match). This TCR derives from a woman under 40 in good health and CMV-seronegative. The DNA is TGTGCCAGCAGCGTAGAAGGAGGGTCTAGCACAGATACGCAGTATTTT. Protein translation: CASSVEGGSSTDTQYF.